These 9 T cell receptor beta chains share one sample of origin, sequenced in a study of CD8 T cells in ankylosing spondylitis (dated by TCRdb to about 2017). The library relied on 5' RACE. This sample was sequenced with an Illumina HiSeq 2500. TCRdb reworked the public reads: Q25 trimming with fastp, MiXCR clone assembly, productive beta chains retained. Entries are consolidated by CDR3 protein sequence, retaining the most common genes and DNA. The sample profile shows roughly 180,000 distinct CDR3 sequences; roughly 13% of them were found once. The ten largest clones add up to more than 15% of the sample. The sequenced material came from blood, either unsorted or a sorted T cell fraction (not recorded which). These receptors came from a male donor with ankylosing spondylitis or in good health (not recorded which).

This clonotype was observed many times. The V and J genes are TRBV4-2 and TRBJ2-3, with TRBD2 matching over 8 bases. The V and J ends lost 2 bases and 4 bases, in that order; junction bases with no gene match: 8. The CDR3 loop spans 16 amino acids. The V gene's germline CDR1 is LGHNA and CDR2 YNFKEQ. The CDR3 here is CASSQQPAGGADTQYF. As DNA, the CDR3 is TGTGCCAGCAGCCAACAGCCCGCGGGAGGCGCAGATACGCAGTATTTT.

This clonotype came up many times. The chain has TRBV5-6 and TRBJ2-1; 12 bases match TRBD2. V lost 2 bases, J lost 9 bases, and 6 bases stayed unmatched. The CDR3 runs to 15 residues. Per the germline V gene, CDR1 is SGHDT and CDR2 is YYEEEE. The CDR3 reads CASSFGLAGGAEQFF. The CDR3 DNA is TGTGCCAGCAGCTTTGGGCTAGCGGGAGGGGCTGAGCAGTTCTTC.

The table lists this clonotype with many counts. The CDR3 loop is CASSLERGASQPQHF. Written as DNA, the CDR3 is TGTGCCAGCAGCTTAGAACGGGGGGCGAGTCAGCCCCAGCATTTT. The chain has TRBV7-8 and TRBJ1-5; TRBD1 might be the D (6 bases). The CDR3 totals 15 residues. Germline V gene data show CDR1 as SGHVS and CDR2 as FQNEAQ. V gave up 1 base and J gave up 6 bases, with 13 bases separating them. The entire variable domain, with the rest obtained from reference TRBV7-8 and TRBJ1-5, is as follows: GAGVSQSPRYKVAKRGQDVALRCDPISGHVSLFWYQQALGQGPEFLTYFQNEAQLDKSGLPSDRFFAERPEGSVSTLKIQRTQQEDSAVYLCASSLERGASQPQHFGDGTRLSIL.

This clonotype appeared a few times. The chain couples TRBV30 to TRBJ2-7; D not resolved. V was clipped by 4 bases and J by 7 bases, with 11 bases between them. The CDR3 extends over 11 amino acids. CDR1 is GTSNPN and CDR2 is SVGIG in the germline V gene (reference sequence). CDR3: CAWNFLGEQYF. CDR3 DNA sequence: TGTGCCTGGAATTTCTTGGGGGAGCAGTACTTC.

This chain uses TRBV5-5 with TRBJ2-7, with D possibly TRBD2 on 5 matching bases. Germline V lookup: CDR1 SGHKS, CDR2 YYEKEE (reference sequence). The CDR3 runs 13 residues. Deletions cut 4 bases from V and 6 bases from J, with 14 bases between. The CDR3 loop is CASSRGDATEQYF. The DNA of the CDR3 is TGTGCCAGCAGCCGGGGAGACGCAACCGAGCAGTACTTC.

The chain employs TRBV20-1 and TRBJ2-7; TRBD2 aligns across 7 bases. Germline V gene data show CDR1 as DFQATT and CDR2 as SNEGSKA (reference sequence). With 6 bases clipped from V and 7 bases from J, the junction kept 9 bases outside the gene matches. There are 12 residues in the CDR3. CDR3 nucleotide sequence: TGCAGTGCCAATTCCCCGGGGGGAGAGCAGTACTTC. Translating gives CSANSPGGEQYF.

Notes on this clonotype: At one end the junction does not follow the germline gene, possibly because of a read error. This chain links TRBV19 with TRBJ2-1; D is perhaps TRBD1 or TRBD2 (5 bases each). CDR1 LNHDA and CDR2 SQIVND come from the germline V gene (reference sequence). This CDR3 contains 14 residues. The CDR3 loop is CASSHRDGYNGQFF. Written as DNA, the CDR3 is TGTGCCAGTAGCCACCGGGACGGCTACAATGGGCAGTTCTTC.

This clonotype was detected once. This chain uses TRBV5-6 with TRBJ1-1; tentative D call: TRBD1 (5 bases). With 0 bases removed from V and 5 bases from J, the gap between germline ends came to 14 bases. The CDR3 is 15 residues long. In germline, CDR1 is SGHDT, CDR2 YYEEEE. The CDR3 sequence is CASSLAVRGETEAFF. The CDR3 region has the DNA TGTGCCAGCAGCTTGGCCGTGCGGGGCGAAACTGAAGCTTTCTTT.

The chain employs TRBV5-1 and TRBJ2-7; D might be TRBD2 (5 bases). CDR3 length equals 15 residues. Germline assignment: CDR1 SGHRS and CDR2 YFSETQ. Trimming took 1 base from V and 2 from J, leaving 13 bases between them. CDR3 residues: CASSLFSGGTYEQYF. The CDR3 DNA sequence: TGCGCCAGCAGCTTGTTCAGCGGCGGAACCTACGAGCAGTACTTC.